A few counts support the clone carrying this T cell receptor beta chain. Its antigen is not identified. The sample's treatment: approximately nine-day PBMC culture with coronavirus spike peptide pools or control peptides (ViraFEST assay). The sample belongs to a study of vaccination and CD4 T cells after COVID-19. Cultured CD4+ T-cell DNA underwent Oncomine TCR Beta short-read sequencing. MiXCR, run by TCRdb on the PCR reads, gives a single entry per CDR3 protein. Among approximately 7,000 distinct CDR3 sequences listed, around 72% were seen once. CDR1 is MNHEY, CDR2 SVGAGI, per germline. The CDR3 spans 15 residues. V trimming: 1 base; J trimming: 5 bases; junction bases outside the gene matches: 6.

Input material: CD4+ T cells from blood, cultured in vitro. The TCR sequence derives from a human donor who had recovered from COVID-19. The rearrangement joins TRBV6-5 to TRBJ2-5, with TRBD2 matching over 8 bases. The CDR3 spells CASSYFQPGGETQYF. DNA for the CDR3: TGTGCCAGCAGTTACTTCCAACCGGGGGGGGAGACCCAGTACTTC.